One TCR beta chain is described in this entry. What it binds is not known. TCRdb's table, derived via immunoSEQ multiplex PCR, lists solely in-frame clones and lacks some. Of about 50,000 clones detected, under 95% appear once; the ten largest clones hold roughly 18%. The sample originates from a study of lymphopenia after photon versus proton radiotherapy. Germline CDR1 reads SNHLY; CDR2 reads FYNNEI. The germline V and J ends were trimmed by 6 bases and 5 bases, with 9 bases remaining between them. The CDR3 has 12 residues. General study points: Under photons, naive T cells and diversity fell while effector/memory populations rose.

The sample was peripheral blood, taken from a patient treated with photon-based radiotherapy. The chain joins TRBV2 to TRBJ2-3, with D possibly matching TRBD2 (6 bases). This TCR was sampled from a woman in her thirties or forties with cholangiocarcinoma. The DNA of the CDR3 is TGTGCCAGCAGACTCGGGGGAGATACGCAGTATTTT. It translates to CASRLGGDTQYF.